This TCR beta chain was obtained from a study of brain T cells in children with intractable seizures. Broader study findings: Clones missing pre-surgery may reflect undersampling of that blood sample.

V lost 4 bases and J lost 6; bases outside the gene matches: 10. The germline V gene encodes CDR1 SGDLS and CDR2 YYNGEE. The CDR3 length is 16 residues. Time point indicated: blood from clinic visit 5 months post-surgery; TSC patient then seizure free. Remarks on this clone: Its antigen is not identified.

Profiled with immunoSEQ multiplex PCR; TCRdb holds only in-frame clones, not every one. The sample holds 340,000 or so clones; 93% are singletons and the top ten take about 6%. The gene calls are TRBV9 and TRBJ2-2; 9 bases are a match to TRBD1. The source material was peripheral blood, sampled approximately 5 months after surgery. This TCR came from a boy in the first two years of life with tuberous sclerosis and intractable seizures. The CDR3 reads CASSPPGQGVSGELFF. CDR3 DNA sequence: TGTGCCAGCAGCCCTCCGGGACAGGGAGTTTCCGGGGAGCTGTTTTTT. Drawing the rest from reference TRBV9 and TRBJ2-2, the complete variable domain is DSGVTQTPKHLITATGQRVTLRCSPRSGDLSVYWYQQSLDQGLQFLIQYYNGEERAKGNILERFSAQQFPDLHSELNLSSLELGDSALYFCASSPPGQGVSGELFFGEGSRLTVL.